These 4 T cell receptor beta chains were sequenced from one sample in a study of blood T cell repertoires in COVID-19. Data came from immunoSEQ multiplex PCR; TCRdb stores just in-frame clones and leaves some out. The top ten clones hold 12% to 15% of a sample with about 150,000 clones, around 80% of them seen once. Sequenced material: peripheral blood. Receptors were obtained from a human donor with acute or convalescent COVID-19. The donor label of this sample is uncertain.

The chain combines TRBV13 with TRBJ1-4; TRBD1 agrees at 8 bases. The CDR3 has 15 amino acids. With V trimmed by 5 bases and J by 0 bases, 2 bases remained unmatched. The germline V gene has CDR1 PRHDT and CDR2 FYEKMQ (reference sequence). CDR3 nucleotide sequence: TGTGCCAGCAGCCCGGACAGGGCAACTAATGAAAAACTGTTTTTT. Amino acids: CASSPDRATNEKLFF.

The gene calls are TRBV6-6 and TRBJ1-5, with TRBD1 as a possible D gene (6 bases). The germline V gene has CDR1 MNHNY and CDR2 SVGAGI (reference sequence). Trimming stripped 6 bases from V and 5 bases from J, with 14 bases between. The CDR3 covers 14 residues. The CDR3, as DNA: TGTGCCAGCAGAGGGCCCAGGGGAGATCAGCCCCAGCATTTT. Translated, it gives CASRGPRGDQPQHF.

Only a few counts were recorded for this clone. This chain uses TRBV20-1 with TRBJ1-6; a weak D match, TRBD1 (6 bases). This CDR3 is built from 13 residues. Germline V gene data show CDR1 as DFQATT and CDR2 as SNEGSKA (reference sequence). V lost 3 bases to trimming and J lost 7 bases, with 10 bases between them. CDR3 nucleotide sequence: TGCAGTGCTAGTAACAGGGACAATTCACCCCTCCACTTT. The encoded protein is CSASNRDNSPLHF.

The chain links TRBV2 to TRBJ1-2; TRBD1 is a possible D gene (6 bases). V gave up 1 base and J gave up 4 bases, with 10 bases separating them. The germline gives CDR1 SNHLY, CDR2 FYNNEI. The CDR3 length is 14 residues. The CDR3 DNA reads as TGTGCCAGCAGTGAAGAACAGGGAATCTATGGCTACACCTTC. This codes for CASSEEQGIYGYTF.